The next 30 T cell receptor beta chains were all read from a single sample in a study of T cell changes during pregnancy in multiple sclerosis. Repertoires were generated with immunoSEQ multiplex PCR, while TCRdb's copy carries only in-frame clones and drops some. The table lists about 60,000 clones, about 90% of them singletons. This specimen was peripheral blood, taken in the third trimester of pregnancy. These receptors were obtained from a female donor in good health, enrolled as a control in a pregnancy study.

Here the CDR3 reads CASSVAARGNYGYTF. The DNA for the CDR3 is TGTGCCAGCAGCGTAGCTGCCAGGGGGAACTATGGCTACACCTTC. The J gene is TRBJ1-2, the V gene TRBV9; TRBD1 agrees at 7 bases. The CDR3 runs 15 residues. V was pared by 0 bases and J by 2 bases, with 4 bases of the junction left unmatched. Germline CDR1 and CDR2: SGDLS and YYNGEE.

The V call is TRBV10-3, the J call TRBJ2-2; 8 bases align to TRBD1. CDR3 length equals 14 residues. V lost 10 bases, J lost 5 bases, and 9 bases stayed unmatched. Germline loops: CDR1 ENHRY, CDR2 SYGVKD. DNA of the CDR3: TGTGCCAACTCGGGACAGGAAGATACCGGGGAGCTGTTTTTT. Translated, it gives CANSGQEDTGELFF.

DNA of the CDR3: TGTGCCATCAGTGTACTAGCGGGGGGCACAGATACGCAGTATTTT. Amino acids: CAISVLAGGTDTQYF. The chain is built from TRBV10-3 and TRBJ2-3; 11 bases are a match to TRBD2. V trimming: 4 bases; J trimming: 1 base; junction bases outside the gene matches: 1. The length of the CDR3 is 15 residues. Germline V lookup: CDR1 ENHRY, CDR2 SYGVKD.

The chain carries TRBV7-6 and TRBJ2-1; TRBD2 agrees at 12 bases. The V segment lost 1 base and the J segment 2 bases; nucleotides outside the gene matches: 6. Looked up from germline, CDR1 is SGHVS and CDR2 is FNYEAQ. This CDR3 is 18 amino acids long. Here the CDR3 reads CASSLDLAGGITYNEQFF. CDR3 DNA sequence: TGTGCCAGCAGCTTAGACCTAGCGGGAGGGATAACCTACAATGAGCAGTTCTTC.

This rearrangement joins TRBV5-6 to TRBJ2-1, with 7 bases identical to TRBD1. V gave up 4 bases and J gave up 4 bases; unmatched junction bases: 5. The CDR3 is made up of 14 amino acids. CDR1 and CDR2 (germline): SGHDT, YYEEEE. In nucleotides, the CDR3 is TGTGCCAGCAGCACCGGGACAGTGTACAATGAGCAGTTCTTC. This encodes CASSTGTVYNEQFF.

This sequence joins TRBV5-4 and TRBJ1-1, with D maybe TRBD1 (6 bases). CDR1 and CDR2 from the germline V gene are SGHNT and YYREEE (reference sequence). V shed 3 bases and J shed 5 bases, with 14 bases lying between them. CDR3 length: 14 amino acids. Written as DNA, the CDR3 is TGTGCCAGCAGCTCTCCCTACAGGGAAACTGAAGCTTTCTTT. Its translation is CASSSPYRETEAFF.

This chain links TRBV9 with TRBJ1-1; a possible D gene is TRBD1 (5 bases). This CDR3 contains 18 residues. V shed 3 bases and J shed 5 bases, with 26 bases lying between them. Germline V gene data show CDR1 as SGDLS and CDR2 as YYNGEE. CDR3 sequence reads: CASSAHSLGVGAGTEAFF. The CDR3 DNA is TGTGCCAGCAGCGCGCACTCTCTAGGAGTTGGGGCCGGGACTGAAGCTTTCTTT. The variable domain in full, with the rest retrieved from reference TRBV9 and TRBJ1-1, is DSGVTQTPKHLITATGQRVTLRCSPRSGDLSVYWYQQSLDQGLQFLIQYYNGEERAKGNILERFSAQQFPDLHSELNLSSLELGDSALYFCASSAHSLGVGAGTEAFFGQGTRLTVV.

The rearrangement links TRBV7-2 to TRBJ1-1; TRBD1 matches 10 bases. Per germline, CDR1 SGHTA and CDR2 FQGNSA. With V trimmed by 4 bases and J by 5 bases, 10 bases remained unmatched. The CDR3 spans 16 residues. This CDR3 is CASSSSGTGVGTEAFF. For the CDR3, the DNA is TGTGCCAGCAGCTCCTCCGGGACAGGGGTTGGGACTGAAGCTTTCTTT.

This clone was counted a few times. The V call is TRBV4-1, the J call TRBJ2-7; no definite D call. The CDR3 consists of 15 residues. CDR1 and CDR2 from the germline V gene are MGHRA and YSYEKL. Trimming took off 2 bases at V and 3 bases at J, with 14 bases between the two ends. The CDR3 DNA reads TGCGCCAGCAGCCAAATGGAGTTACGCGACTACGAGCAGTACTTC. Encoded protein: CASSQMELRDYEQYF.

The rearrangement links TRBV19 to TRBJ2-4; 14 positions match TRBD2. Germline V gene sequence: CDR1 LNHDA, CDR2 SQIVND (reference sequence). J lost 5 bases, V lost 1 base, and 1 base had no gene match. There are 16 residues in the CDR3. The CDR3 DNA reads TGTGCCAGTAGTATAGGACTAGCGGGGGGGCAAAACATTCAGTACTTC. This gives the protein CASSIGLAGGQNIQYF.

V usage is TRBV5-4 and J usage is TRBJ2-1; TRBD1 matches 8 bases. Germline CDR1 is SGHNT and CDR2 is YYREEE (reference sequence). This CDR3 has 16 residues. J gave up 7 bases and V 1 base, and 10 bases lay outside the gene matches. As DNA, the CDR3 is TGTGCCAGCAGCTTGAGCAGGCAGGGGGCTCGGAATGAGCAGTTCTTC. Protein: CASSLSRQGARNEQFF.

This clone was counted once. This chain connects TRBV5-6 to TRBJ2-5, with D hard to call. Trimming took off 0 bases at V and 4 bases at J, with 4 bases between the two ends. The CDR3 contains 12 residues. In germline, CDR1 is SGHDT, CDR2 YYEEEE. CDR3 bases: TGTGCCAGCAGCTTGGTCGGAGAGACCCAGTACTTC. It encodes CASSLVGETQYF.

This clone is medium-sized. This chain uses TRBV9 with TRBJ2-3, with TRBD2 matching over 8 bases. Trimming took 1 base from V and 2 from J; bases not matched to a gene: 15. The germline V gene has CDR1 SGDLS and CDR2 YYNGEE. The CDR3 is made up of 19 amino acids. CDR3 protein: CASSVSPSGGTIYTDTQYF. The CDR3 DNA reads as TGTGCCAGCAGCGTATCCCCGAGCGGGGGCACTATATACACAGATACGCAGTATTTT.

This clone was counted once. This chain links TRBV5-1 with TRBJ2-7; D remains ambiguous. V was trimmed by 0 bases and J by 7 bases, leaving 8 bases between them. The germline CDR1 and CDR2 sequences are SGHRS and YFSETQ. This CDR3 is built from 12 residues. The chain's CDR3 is CASSLAAGEQYF. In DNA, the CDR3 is TGCGCCAGCAGCTTGGCCGCCGGTGAGCAGTACTTC.

CDR3 coding DNA: TGTGCCAGCAGGTGGCAAAACACCGGGGAGCTGTTTTTT. Protein sequence: CASRWQNTGELFF. The V call is TRBV5-6, the J call TRBJ2-2; D is uncertain. Looked up from germline, CDR1 is SGHDT and CDR2 is YYEEEE. The CDR3 has 13 residues. Trimming cost V 5 bases and J 2 bases, with 7 bases left between them.

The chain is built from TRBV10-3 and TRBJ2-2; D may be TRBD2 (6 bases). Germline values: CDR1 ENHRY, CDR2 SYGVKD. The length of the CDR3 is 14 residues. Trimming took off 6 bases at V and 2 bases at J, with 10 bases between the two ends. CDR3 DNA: TGTGCCATCAGCGCGGGACTCAACACCGGGGAGCTGTTTTTT. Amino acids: CAISAGLNTGELFF.

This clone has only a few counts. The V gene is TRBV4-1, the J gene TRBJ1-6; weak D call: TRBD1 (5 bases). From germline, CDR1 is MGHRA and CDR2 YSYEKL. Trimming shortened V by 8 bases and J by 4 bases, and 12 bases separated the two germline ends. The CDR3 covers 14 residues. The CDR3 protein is CASRGGQYNSPLHF. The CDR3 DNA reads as TGCGCCAGCCGCGGTGGACAATATAATTCACCCCTCCACTTT.

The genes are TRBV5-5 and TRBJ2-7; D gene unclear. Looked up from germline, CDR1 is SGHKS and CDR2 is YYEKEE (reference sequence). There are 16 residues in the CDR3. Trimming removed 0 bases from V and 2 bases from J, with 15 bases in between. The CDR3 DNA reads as TGTGCCAGCAGCTTGGAGGCGGCCTCGTCCGCCTACGAGCAGTACTTC. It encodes CASSLEAASSAYEQYF. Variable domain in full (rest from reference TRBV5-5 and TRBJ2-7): DAGVTQSPTHLIKTRGQQVTLRCSPISGHKSVSWYQQVLGQGPQFIFQYYEKEERGRGNFPDRFSARQFPNYSSELNVNALLLGDSALYLCASSLEAASSAYEQYFGPGTRLTVT.

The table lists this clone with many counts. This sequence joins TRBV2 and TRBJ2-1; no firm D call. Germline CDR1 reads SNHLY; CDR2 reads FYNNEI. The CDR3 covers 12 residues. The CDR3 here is CATESSYNEQFF. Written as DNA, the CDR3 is TGTGCTACTGAGAGCTCCTACAATGAGCAGTTCTTC.

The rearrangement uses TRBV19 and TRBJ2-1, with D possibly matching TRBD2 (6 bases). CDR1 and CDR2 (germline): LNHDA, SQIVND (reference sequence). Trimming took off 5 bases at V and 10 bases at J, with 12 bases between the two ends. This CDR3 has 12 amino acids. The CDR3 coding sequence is TGTGCCAGTAGTCTGGGAGGAGACGAGCAGTTCTTC. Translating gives CASSLGGDEQFF.

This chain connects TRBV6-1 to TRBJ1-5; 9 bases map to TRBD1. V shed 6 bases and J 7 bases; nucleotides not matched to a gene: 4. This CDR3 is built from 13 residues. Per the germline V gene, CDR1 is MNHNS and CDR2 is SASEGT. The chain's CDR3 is CASRGQGRQPQHF. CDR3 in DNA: TGTGCCAGCAGAGGACAGGGGAGGCAGCCCCAGCATTTT.

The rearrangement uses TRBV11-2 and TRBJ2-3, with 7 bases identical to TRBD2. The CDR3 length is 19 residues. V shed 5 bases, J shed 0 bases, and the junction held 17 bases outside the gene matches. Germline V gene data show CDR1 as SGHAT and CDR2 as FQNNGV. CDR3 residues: CASSPAGPTREPSTDTQYF. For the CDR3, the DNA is TGTGCCAGCAGCCCCGCGGGGCCGACGCGGGAGCCAAGCACAGATACGCAGTATTTT.

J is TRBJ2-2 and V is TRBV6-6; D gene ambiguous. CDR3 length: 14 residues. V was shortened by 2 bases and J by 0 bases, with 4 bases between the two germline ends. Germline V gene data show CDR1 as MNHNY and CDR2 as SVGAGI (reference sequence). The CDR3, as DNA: TGTGCCAGCAGTTACGTCTCGAACACCGGGGAGCTGTTTTTT. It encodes CASSYVSNTGELFF.

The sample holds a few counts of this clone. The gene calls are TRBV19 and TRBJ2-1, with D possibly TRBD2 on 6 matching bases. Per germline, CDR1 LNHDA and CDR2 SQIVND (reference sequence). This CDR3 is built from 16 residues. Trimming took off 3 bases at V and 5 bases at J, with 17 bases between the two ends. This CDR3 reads CASSIGWSGPNNEQFF. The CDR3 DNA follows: TGTGCCAGTAGTATCGGTTGGAGCGGGCCCAACAATGAGCAGTTCTTC.

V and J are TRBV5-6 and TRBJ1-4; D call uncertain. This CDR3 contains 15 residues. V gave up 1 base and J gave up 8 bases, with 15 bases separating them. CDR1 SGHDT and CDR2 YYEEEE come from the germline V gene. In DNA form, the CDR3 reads TGTGCCAGCAGCTTGTTTGGACTCCTCAGGGAAAAACTGTTTTTT. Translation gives CASSLFGLLREKLFF.

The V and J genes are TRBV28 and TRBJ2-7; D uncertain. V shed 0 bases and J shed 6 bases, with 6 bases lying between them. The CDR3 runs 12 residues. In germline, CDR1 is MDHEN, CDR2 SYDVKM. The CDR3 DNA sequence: TGTGCCAGCAGTTTATGGGGCTCCGAGCAGTACTTC. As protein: CASSLWGSEQYF.

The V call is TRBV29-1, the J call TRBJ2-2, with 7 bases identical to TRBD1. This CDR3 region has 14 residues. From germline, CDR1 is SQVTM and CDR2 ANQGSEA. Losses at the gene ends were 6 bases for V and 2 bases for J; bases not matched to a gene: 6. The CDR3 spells CSVPRTGNTGELFF. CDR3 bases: TGCAGCGTACCCAGGACAGGCAACACCGGGGAGCTGTTTTTT.

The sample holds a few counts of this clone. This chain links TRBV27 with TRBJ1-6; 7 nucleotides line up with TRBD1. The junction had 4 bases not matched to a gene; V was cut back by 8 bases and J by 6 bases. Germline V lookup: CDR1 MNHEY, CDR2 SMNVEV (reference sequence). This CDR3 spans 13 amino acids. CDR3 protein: CASGQVLNSPLHF. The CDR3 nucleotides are TGTGCCAGCGGACAGGTCCTTAATTCACCCCTCCACTTT.

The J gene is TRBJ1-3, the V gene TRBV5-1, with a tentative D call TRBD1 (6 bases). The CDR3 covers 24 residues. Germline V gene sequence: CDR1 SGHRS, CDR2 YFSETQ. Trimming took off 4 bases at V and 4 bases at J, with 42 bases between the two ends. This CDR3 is CASSNDKLRHTLSRDNSSGNTIYF. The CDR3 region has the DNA TGCGCCAGCAGCAATGACAAGCTGAGACATACCCTTTCTAGGGACAACTCCTCGGGAAACACCATATATTTT.

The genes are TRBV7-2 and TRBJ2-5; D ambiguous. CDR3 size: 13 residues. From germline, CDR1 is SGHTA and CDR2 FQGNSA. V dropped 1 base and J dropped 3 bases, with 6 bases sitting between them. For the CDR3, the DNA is TGTGCCAGCAGCTTAGGCCAGAAAGAGACCCAGTACTTC. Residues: CASSLGQKETQYF. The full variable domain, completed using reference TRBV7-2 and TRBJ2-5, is GAGVSQSPSNKVTEKGKDVELRCDPISGHTALYWYRQSLGQGLEFLIYFQGNSAPDKSGLPSDRFSAERTGGSVSTLTIQRTQQEDSAVYLCASSLGQKETQYFGPGTRLLVL.